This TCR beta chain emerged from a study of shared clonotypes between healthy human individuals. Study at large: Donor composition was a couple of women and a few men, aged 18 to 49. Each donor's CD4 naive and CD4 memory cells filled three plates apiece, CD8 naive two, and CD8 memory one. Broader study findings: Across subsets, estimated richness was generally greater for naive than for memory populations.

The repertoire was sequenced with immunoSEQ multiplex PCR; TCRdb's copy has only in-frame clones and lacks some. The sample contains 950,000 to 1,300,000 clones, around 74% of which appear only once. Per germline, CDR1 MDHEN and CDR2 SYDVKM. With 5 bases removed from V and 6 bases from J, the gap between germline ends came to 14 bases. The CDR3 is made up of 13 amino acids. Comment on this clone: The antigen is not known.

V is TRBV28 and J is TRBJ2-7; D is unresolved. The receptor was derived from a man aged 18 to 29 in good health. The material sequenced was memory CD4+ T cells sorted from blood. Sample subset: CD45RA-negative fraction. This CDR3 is CASSGPPRLEQYF. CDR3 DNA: TGTGCCAGCAGTGGGCCTCCCCGCCTCGAGCAGTACTTC.